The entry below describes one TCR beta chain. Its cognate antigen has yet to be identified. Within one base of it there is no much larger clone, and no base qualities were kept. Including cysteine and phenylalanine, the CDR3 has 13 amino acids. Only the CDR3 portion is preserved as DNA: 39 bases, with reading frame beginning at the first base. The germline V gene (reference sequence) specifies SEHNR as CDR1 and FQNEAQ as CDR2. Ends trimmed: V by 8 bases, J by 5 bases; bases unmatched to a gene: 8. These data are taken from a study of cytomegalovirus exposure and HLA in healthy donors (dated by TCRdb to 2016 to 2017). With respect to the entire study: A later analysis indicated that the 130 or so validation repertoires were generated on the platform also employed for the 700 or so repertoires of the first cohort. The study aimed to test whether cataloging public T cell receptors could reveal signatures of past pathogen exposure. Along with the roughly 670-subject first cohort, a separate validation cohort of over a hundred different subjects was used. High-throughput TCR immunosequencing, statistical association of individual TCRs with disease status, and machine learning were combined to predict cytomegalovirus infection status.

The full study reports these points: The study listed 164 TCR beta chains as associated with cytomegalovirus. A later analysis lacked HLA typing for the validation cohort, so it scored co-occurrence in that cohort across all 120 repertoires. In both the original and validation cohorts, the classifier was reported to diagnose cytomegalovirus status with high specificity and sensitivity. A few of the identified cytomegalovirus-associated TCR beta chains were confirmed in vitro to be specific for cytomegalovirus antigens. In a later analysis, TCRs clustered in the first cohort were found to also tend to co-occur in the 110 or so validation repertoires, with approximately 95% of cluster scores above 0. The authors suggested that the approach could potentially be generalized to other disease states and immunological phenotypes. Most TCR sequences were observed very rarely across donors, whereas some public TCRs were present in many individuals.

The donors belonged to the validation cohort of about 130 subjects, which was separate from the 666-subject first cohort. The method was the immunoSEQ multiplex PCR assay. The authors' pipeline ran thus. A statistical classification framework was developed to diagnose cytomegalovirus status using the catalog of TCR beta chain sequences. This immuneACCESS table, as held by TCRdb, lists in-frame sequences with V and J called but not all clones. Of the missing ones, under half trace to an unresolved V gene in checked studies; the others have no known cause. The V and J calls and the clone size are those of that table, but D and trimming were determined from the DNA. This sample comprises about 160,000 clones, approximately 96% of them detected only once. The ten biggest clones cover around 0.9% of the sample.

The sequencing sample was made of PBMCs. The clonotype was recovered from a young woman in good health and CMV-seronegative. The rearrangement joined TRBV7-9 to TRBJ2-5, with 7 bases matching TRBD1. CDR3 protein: CASGDRAVETQYF. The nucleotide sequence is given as TGTGCCAGCGGAGACAGGGCTGTTGAGACCCAGTACTTC.